Each of the 3 T cell receptor beta chains below was sequenced from the same sample in a study of blood T cell repertoires in COVID-19. The table came from immunoSEQ multiplex PCR; TCRdb's copy has only in-frame clones and leaves some out. The data hold about 160,000 clones, with approximately 87% observed a single time. Source material: peripheral blood. These receptor sequences come from a woman in her seventies with COVID-19, enrolled during active disease.

This chain uses TRBV28 with TRBJ2-7, with 7 bases lining up with TRBD2. Germline assignment: CDR1 MDHEN and CDR2 SYDVKM. Trimming took 10 bases from V and 3 from J; bases not matched to a gene: 12. This CDR3 is 14 amino acids long. The CDR3 region is CATLTTSGGYEQYF. The DNA of the CDR3 is TGTGCCACGCTAACGACATCGGGGGGCTACGAGCAGTACTTC.

The chain combines TRBV4-1 with TRBJ2-1; D is perhaps TRBD2 (6 bases). V was pared by 3 bases and J by 2 bases, with 11 bases between. This CDR3 is built from 15 residues. Germline values: CDR1 MGHRA, CDR2 YSYEKL. The CDR3: CASSHGTPAYNEQFF. CDR3 in DNA: TGCGCCAGCAGCCACGGGACTCCCGCCTACAATGAGCAGTTCTTC.

The chain uses TRBV28 and TRBJ2-7; 8 nucleotides match TRBD2. V lost 3 bases, J lost 0 bases, and 4 bases stayed unmatched. This CDR3 is built from 15 residues. The germline V gene has CDR1 MDHEN and CDR2 SYDVKM. The CDR3 spells CASSLAGGVSYEQYF. The CDR3, as DNA: TGTGCCAGCAGTTTGGCGGGGGGCGTCTCCTACGAGCAGTACTTC.